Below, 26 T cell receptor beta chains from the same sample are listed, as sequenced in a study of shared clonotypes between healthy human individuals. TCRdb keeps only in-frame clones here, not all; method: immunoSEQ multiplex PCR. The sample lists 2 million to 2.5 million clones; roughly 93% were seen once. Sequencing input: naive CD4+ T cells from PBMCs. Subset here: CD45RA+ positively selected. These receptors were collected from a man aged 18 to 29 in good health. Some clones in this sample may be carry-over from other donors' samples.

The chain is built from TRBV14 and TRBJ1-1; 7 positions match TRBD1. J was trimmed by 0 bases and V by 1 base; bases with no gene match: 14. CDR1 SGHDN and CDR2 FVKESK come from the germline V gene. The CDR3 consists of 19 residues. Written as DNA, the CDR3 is TGTGCCAGCAGCCAAGTGGGGACCCCAGGGGGTGGAATGAACACTGAAGCTTTCTTT. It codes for CASSQVGTPGGGMNTEAFF.

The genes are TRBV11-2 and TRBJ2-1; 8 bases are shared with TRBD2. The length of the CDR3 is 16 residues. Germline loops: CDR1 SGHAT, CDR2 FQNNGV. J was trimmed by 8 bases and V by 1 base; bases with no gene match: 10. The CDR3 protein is CASSLGGAGVQDEQFF. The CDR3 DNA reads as TGTGCCAGCAGCTTAGGGGGAGCGGGAGTTCAGGATGAGCAGTTCTTC.

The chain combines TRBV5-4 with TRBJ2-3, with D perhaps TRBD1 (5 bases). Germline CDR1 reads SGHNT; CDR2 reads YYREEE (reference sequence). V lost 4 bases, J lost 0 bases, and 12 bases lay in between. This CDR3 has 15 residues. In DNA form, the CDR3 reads TGTGCCAGCAGCAGTAAGACAGAAAGCACAGATACGCAGTATTTT. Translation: CASSSKTESTDTQYF. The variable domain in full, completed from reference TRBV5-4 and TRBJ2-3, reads ETGVTQSPTHLIKTRGQQVTLRCSSQSGHNTVSWYQQALGQGPQFIFQYYREEENGRGNFPPRFSGLQFPNYSSELNVNALELDDSALYLCASSSKTESTDTQYFGPGTRLTVL.

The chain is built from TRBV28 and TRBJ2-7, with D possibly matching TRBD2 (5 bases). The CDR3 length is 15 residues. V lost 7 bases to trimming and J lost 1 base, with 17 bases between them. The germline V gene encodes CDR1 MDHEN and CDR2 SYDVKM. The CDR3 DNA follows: TGTGCCAGCACCACGGTGGGCGGACTTTCCTACGAGCAGTACTTC. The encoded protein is CASTTVGGLSYEQYF.

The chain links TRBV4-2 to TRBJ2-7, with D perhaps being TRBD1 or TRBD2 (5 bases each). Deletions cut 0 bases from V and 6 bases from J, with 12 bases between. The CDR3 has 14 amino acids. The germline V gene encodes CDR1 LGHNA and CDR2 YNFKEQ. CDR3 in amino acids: CASSQDPGRIEQYF. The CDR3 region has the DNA TGTGCCAGCAGCCAAGACCCGGGGCGCATCGAGCAGTACTTC.

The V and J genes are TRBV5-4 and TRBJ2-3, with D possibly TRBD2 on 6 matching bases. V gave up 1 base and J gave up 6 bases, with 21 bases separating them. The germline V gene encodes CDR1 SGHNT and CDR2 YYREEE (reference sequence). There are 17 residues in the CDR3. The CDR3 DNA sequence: TGTGCCAGCAGCTTGCGGCAGGGAGGCACCGCTACTGATACGCAGTATTTT. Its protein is CASSLRQGGTATDTQYF. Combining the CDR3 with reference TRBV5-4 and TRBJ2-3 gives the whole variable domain ETGVTQSPTHLIKTRGQQVTLRCSSQSGHNTVSWYQQALGQGPQFIFQYYREEENGRGNFPPRFSGLQFPNYSSELNVNALELDDSALYLCASSLRQGGTATDTQYFGPGTRLTVL.

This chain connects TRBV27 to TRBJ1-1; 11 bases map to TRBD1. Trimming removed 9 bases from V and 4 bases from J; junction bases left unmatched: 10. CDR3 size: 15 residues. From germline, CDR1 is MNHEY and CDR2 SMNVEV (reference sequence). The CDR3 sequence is CASRRTGGLSTEAFF. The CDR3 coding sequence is TGTGCCAGTAGGAGGACAGGGGGCTTGAGCACTGAAGCTTTCTTT.

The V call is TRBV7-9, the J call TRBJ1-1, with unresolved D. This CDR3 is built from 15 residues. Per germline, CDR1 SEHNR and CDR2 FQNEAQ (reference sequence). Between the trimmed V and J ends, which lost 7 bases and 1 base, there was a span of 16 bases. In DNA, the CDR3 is TGTGCCAGCATCCCCCGGGTTGGGTCGAACACTGAAGCTTTCTTT. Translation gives CASIPRVGSNTEAFF.

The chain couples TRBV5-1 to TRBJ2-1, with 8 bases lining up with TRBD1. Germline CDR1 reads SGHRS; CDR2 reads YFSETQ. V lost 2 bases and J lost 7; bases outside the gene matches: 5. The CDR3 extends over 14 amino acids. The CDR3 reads CASSLADRANEQFF. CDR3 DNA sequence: TGCGCCAGCAGCTTAGCGGACAGGGCTAATGAGCAGTTCTTC.

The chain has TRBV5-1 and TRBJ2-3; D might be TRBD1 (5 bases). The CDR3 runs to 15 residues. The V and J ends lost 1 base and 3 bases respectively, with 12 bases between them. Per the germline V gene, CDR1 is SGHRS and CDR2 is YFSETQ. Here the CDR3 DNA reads TGCGCCAGCAGCTTGATAAGGCAGGGAACAGATACGCAGTATTTT. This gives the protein CASSLIRQGTDTQYF.

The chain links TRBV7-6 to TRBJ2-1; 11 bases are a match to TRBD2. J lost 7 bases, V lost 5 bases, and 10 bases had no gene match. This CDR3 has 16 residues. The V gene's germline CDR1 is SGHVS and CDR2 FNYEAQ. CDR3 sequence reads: CASSPLAGGERNEQFF. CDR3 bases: TGTGCCAGCAGCCCCCTAGCGGGAGGCGAGAGGAATGAGCAGTTCTTC.

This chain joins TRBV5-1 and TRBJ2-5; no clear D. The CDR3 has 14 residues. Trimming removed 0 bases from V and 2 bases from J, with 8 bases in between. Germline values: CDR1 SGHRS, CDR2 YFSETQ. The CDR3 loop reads CASSLAPAQETQYF. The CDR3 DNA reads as TGCGCCAGCAGCTTGGCCCCGGCTCAAGAGACCCAGTACTTC.

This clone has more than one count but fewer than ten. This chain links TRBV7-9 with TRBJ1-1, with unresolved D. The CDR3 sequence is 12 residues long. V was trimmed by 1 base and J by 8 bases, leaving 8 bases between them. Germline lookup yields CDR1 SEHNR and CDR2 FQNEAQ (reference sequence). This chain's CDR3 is CASSLGSREAFF. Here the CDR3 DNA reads TGTGCCAGCAGCTTAGGCTCTCGCGAAGCTTTCTTT.

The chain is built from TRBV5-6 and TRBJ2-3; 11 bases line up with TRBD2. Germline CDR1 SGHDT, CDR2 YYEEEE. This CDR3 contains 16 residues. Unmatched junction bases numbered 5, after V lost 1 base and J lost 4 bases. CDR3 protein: CASSLFTSGSSDTQYF. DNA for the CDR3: TGTGCCAGCAGCTTGTTTACTAGCGGGAGTTCAGATACGCAGTATTTT.

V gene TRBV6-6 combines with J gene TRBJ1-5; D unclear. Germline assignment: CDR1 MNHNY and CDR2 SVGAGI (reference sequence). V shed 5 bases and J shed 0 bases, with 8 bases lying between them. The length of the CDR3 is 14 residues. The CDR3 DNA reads TGTGCCAGCAGTCAAGGGTTTAGCAATCAGCCCCAGCATTTT. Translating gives CASSQGFSNQPQHF.

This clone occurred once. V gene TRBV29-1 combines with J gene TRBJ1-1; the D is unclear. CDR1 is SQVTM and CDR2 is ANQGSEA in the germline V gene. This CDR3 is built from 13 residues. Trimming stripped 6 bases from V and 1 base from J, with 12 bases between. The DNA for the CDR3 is TGCAGCGTCATGGGTCCAGCGAACACTGAAGCTTTCTTT. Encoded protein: CSVMGPANTEAFF.

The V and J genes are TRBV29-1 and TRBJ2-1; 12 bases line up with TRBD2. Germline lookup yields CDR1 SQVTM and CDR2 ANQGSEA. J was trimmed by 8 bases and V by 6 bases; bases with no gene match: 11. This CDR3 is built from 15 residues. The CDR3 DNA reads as TGCAGCGTCCGTAGGACTAGCGGGACCCGTGATGAGCAGTTCTTC. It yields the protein CSVRRTSGTRDEQFF.

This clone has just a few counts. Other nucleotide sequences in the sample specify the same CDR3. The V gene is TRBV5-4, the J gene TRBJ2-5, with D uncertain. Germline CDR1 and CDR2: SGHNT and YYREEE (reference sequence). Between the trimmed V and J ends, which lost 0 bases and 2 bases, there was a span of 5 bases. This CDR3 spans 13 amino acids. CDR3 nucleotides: TGTGCCAGCAGCTTGGTTGGGCAAGAGACCCAGTACTTC. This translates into CASSLVGQETQYF.

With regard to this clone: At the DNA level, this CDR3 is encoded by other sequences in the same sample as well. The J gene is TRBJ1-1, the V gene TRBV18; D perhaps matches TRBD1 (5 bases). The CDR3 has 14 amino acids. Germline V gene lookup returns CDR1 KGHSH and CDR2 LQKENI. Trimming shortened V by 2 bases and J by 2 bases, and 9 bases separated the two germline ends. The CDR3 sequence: CASSPGGSNTEAFF. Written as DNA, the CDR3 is TGTGCCAGCTCACCAGGGGGTAGCAACACTGAAGCTTTCTTT.

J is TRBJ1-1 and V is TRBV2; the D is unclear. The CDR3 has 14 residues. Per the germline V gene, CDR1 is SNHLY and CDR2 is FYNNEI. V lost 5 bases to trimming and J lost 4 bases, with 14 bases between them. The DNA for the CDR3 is TGTGCCAGCAGTTTGGCCCGGGGAGCCACTGAAGCTTTCTTT. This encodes CASSLARGATEAFF.

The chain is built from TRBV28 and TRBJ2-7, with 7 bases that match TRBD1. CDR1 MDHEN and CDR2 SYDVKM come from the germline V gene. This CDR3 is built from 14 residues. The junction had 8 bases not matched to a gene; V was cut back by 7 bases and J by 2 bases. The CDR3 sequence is CASNVGDRAYEQYF. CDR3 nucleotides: TGTGCCAGCAACGTCGGAGACAGGGCCTACGAGCAGTACTTC.

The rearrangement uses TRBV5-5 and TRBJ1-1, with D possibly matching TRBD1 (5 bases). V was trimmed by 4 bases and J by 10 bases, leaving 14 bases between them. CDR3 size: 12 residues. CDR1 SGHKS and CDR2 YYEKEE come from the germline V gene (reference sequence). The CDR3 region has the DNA TGTGCCAGCAGCGCCGGCCAGGGAACAGCTTTCTTT. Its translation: CASSAGQGTAFF.

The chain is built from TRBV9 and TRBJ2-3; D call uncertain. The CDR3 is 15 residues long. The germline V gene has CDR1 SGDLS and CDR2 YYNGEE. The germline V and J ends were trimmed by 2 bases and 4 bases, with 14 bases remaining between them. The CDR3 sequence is CASSVLPASSDTQYF. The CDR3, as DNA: TGTGCCAGCAGCGTTTTACCAGCATCCTCAGATACGCAGTATTTT.

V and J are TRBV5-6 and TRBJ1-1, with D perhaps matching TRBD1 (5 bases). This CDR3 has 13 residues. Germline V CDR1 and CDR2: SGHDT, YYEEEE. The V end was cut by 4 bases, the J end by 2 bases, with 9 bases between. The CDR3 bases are TGTGCCAGCAGCAGGGACGGTAACACTGAAGCTTTCTTT. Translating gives CASSRDGNTEAFF.

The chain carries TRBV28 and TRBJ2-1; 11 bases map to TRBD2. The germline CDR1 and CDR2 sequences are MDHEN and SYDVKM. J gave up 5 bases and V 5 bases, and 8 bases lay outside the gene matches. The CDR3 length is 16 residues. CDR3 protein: CASSLKLAGVHNEQFF. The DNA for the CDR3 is TGTGCCAGCAGTCTGAAACTAGCGGGAGTTCACAATGAGCAGTTCTTC.

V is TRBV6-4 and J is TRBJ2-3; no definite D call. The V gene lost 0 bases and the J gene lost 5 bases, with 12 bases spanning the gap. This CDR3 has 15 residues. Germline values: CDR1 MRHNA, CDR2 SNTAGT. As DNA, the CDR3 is TGTGCCAGCAGTGACTCGAGTCTGGGCAGAGATACGCAGTATTTT. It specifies CASSDSSLGRDTQYF.